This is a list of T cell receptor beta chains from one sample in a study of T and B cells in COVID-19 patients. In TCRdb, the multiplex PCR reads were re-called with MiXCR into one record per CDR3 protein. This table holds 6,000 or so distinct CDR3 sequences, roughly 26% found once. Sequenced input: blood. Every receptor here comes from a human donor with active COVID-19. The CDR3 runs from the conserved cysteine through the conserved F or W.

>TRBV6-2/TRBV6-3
CASSLTTGNTIYF
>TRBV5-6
CASSLQGGQPQHF
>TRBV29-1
CSVEGGSNEQYF
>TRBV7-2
CASSPSPFGQPQHF
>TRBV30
CACPLGGLEHEQYF
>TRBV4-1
CASSQSPSTRAYEQYF
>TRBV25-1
CATRRAGNTGELFF
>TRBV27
CATSLGGNQPQHF
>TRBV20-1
CSARVETVNSPLHF
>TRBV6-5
CATKTGKSYNSPLHF
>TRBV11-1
CVSSWGTRADYEQYF
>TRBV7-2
CASSLGQFYEQYF
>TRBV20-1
CSANPGGEQFF
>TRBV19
CASSIALAGGLDEQYF
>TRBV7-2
CASSLRAQNTGELFF
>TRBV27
CASSPRTGREQYF
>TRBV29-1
CSVLEGEQYF
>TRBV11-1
CASRNQGANVLTF